Each of the 16 T cell receptor beta chains below was sequenced from the same sample in a study of control samples from healthy donors and cancer patients. Profiled with immunoSEQ multiplex PCR; TCRdb holds only in-frame clones, not every one. The table records about 34,000 clones, 80% to 95% of them present only once. Sequencing was carried out using PBMCs. These receptor sequences come from a middle-aged man with colorectal cancer.

The V call is TRBV27, the J call TRBJ2-7; possibly TRBD1 for D (5 bases). Trimming removed 8 bases at V and 2 bases at J, with 25 bases between. Germline CDR1 and CDR2: MNHEY and SMNVEV (reference sequence). The CDR3 extends over 17 amino acids. In DNA form, the CDR3 reads TGTGCCAGCGTCTTTCGGGTTGGACAAAAGCCTCCCTACGAGCAGTACTTC. Protein sequence: CASVFRVGQKPPYEQYF.

In DNA, the CDR3 is TGTGCCAGCAGCCATGTTTCCGCGGGGGTCGGCTACACCTTC. Its translation: CASSHVSAGVGYTF. The rearrangement uses TRBV3-1 (or the pseudogene TRBV3-2) and TRBJ1-2; a possible D gene is TRBD1 (5 bases). Looked up from germline, CDR1 is LGHDT and CDR2 is YNNKEL (reference sequence). This CDR3 spans 14 amino acids. V lost 3 bases to trimming and J lost 8 bases, with 16 bases between them.

The chain uses TRBV6-5 and TRBJ1-2; 7 bases line up with TRBD1. With 2 bases clipped from V and 7 bases from J, the junction kept 4 bases outside the gene matches. CDR1 is MNHEY, CDR2 SVGAGI, per germline. The CDR3 consists of 13 residues. DNA of the CDR3: TGTGCCAGCAGTTACCTAGGGGGCTCTGGCTACACCTTC. Its protein is CASSYLGGSGYTF.

This chain connects TRBV6-5 to TRBJ1-1, with D possibly matching TRBD1 (6 bases). Germline CDR1 reads MNHEY; CDR2 reads SVGAGI. V lost 2 bases, J lost 2 bases, and 12 bases lay in between. The CDR3 is made up of 15 amino acids. The CDR3 is CASSYTGRSNTEAFF. DNA of the CDR3: TGTGCCAGCAGTTACACAGGGAGGAGCAACACTGAAGCTTTCTTT.

CDR3 amino acids: CASSWGQGEVSNQPQHF. CDR3 in DNA: TGTGCCAGCAGCTGGGGACAGGGGGAGGTGAGCAATCAGCCCCAGCATTTT. The rearrangement uses TRBV5-8 and TRBJ1-5; 11 bases agree with TRBD1. Trimming at V came to 3 bases and at J to 1 base, leaving 6 bases not matched to a gene. The CDR3 runs 17 residues. From germline, CDR1 is SGHTS and CDR2 YDEGEE. The complete variable domain, with remaining parts taken from reference TRBV5-8 and TRBJ1-5, reads EAGVTQSPTHLIKTRGQQATLRCSPISGHTSVYWYQQALGLGLQFLLWYDEGEERNRGNFPPRFSGRQFPNYSSELNVNALELEDSALYLCASSWGQGEVSNQPQHFGDGTRLSIL.

The chain links TRBV19 to TRBJ2-7; D is perhaps TRBD1 (6 bases). Germline CDR1 LNHDA, CDR2 SQIVND (reference sequence). The V gene lost 6 bases and the J gene lost 5 bases, with 20 bases spanning the gap. The CDR3 consists of 15 residues. The CDR3 nucleotides are TGTGCCAGTAGCATAAACAGGGAGCGCGGCGACGAGCAGTACTTC. Its translation is CASSINRERGDEQYF.

This clone appeared a single time. The J gene is TRBJ1-3, the V gene TRBV7-9; possibly TRBD1 for D (5 bases). Trimming removed 7 bases at V and 0 bases at J, with 7 bases between. There are 13 residues in the CDR3. The germline CDR1 and CDR2 sequences are SEHNR and FQNEAQ (reference sequence). The CDR3, as DNA: TGTGCCAGCAAGGGGTTCTCTGGAAACACCATATATTTT. Translating it yields CASKGFSGNTIYF.

The chain is built from TRBV19 and TRBJ2-2; no firm D call. CDR1 and CDR2 from the germline V gene are LNHDA and SQIVND (reference sequence). The CDR3 spans 16 residues. V lost 1 base and J 1 base, leaving 10 bases between the germline ends. The CDR3 protein is CASSIGANWNTGELFF. For the CDR3, the DNA is TGTGCCAGTAGTATAGGTGCAAATTGGAACACCGGGGAGCTGTTTTTT.

The V and J genes are TRBV6-5 and TRBJ2-5; D is unclear. The CDR3 is 12 residues long. Germline CDR1 and CDR2: MNHEY and SVGAGI. The V and J ends lost 0 bases and 5 bases respectively, with 4 bases between them. DNA of the CDR3: TGTGCCAGCAGTTACTCGTCCGAGACCCAGTACTTC. Translated, it gives CASSYSSETQYF.

This chain joins TRBV5-1 and TRBJ2-2, with 7 nucleotides matching TRBD1. The CDR3 extends over 15 amino acids. V dropped 3 bases and J dropped 6; count of bases not matched to a gene: 8. CDR1 is SGHRS, CDR2 YFSETQ, per germline. The CDR3 spells CASSSRQGGSGELFF. For the CDR3, the DNA is TGCGCCAGCAGCTCTAGACAGGGTGGGTCCGGGGAGCTGTTTTTT. Complete variable domain (other parts from reference TRBV5-1 and TRBJ2-2): KAGVTQTPRYLIKTRGQQVTLSCSPISGHRSVSWYQQTPGQGLQFLFEYFSETQRNKGNFPGRFSGRQFSNSRSEMNVSTLELGDSALYLCASSSRQGGSGELFFGEGSRLTVL.

This chain uses TRBV18 with TRBJ1-5, with 7 bases matching TRBD1. Germline loops: CDR1 KGHSH, CDR2 LQKENI. The CDR3 is 14 amino acids. Trimming took 6 bases from V and 7 from J; bases not matched to a gene: 9. For the CDR3, the DNA is TGTGCCAGCTCCCAGGGGGACGCTGGCCAGCCCCAGCATTTT. Its translation: CASSQGDAGQPQHF.

The chain carries TRBV7-8 and TRBJ2-3; D perhaps matches TRBD2 (6 bases). The CDR3 loop spans 13 amino acids. Trimming left V 5 bases short and J 4 bases short, with 10 bases between. The V gene's germline CDR1 is SGHVS and CDR2 FQNEAQ. CDR3 bases: TGTGCCAGCAGCCCGAGACTAGCAGATACGCAGTATTTT. As protein: CASSPRLADTQYF.

J is TRBJ2-5 and V is TRBV24-1, with 9 bases identical to TRBD1. This CDR3 spans 14 amino acids. Trimming removed 4 bases from V and 4 bases from J; junction bases left unmatched: 3. CDR1 is KGHDR and CDR2 is SFDVKD in the germline V gene. The CDR3 reads CATSDPGQGETQYF. CDR3 in DNA: TGTGCCACCAGTGACCCGGGACAGGGAGAGACCCAGTACTTC.

This clone came up once. CDR3 coding DNA: TGTGCCAGCAGTGACGGACAGGGTAACCAGCCCCAGCATTTT. It encodes CASSDGQGNQPQHF. The V and J genes are TRBV2 and TRBJ1-5; 8 bases line up with TRBD1. Trimming at V came to 3 bases and at J to 7 bases, leaving 5 bases not matched to a gene. The CDR3 runs 14 residues. The germline V gene encodes CDR1 SNHLY and CDR2 FYNNEI.

V and J are TRBV5-1 and TRBJ1-1; no definite D call. V lost 3 bases and J lost 0, with 6 bases in between. The CDR3 has 13 amino acids. The germline V gene has CDR1 SGHRS and CDR2 YFSETQ. CDR3 DNA: TGCGCCAGCAGCTCGGAGGTGAACACTGAAGCTTTCTTT. It translates to CASSSEVNTEAFF.

V usage is TRBV7-2 and J usage is TRBJ2-7, with D unclear. CDR3 length: 14 amino acids. The germline V and J ends were trimmed by 1 base and 2 bases, with 9 bases remaining between them. CDR1 SGHTA and CDR2 FQGNSA come from the germline V gene. The DNA for the CDR3 is TGTGCCAGCAGCTTAGACGCGGCAACCTACGAGCAGTACTTC. Encoded protein: CASSLDAATYEQYF.